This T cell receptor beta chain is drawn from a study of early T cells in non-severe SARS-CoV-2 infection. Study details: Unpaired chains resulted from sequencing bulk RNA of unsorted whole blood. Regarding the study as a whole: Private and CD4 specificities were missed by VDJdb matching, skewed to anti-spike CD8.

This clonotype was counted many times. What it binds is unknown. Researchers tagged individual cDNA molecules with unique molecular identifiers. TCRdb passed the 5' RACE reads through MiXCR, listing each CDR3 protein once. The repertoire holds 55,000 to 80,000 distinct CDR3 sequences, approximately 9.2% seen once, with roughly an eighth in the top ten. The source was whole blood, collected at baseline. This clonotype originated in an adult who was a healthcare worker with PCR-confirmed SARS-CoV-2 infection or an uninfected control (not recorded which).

CDR3 sequence: CASDPPGQGAHEQYF. The CDR3 DNA is TGTGCCAGCGACCCTCCAGGACAGGGGGCCCACGAGCAGTACTTC. V and J are TRBV7-9 and TRBJ2-7; 11 bases are a match to TRBD1. J gave up 5 bases and V 8 bases, and 11 bases lay outside the gene matches. Germline V gives CDR1 SEHNR, CDR2 FQNEAQ (reference sequence). The CDR3 runs to 15 residues.